This T cell receptor (beta chain) was sequenced in a study of graft-versus-host responses after intestinal transplantation (dated by TCRdb to the early 2020s). Regarding the research as a whole: The transplants that recipients received were multivisceral, liver-intestinal, or isolated intestinal. Every recipient was given anti-thymocyte globulin induction, followed by roughly 3 years of maintenance tacrolimus and steroids. After intestinal transplantation, graft-versus-host and host-versus-graft alloreactive T cell clones in the graft, circulation and bone marrow were tracked using bulk TCR-beta CDR3 sequencing. Alloreactive clones were identified by sequencing pre-transplant mixed lymphocyte reaction products and comparing these products with unstimulated pre-transplant donor and recipient T cells. The cohort enrolled some 23 intestinal transplant recipients, one of whom was a retransplant, and a few patients without pretransplant specimens were excluded. Donor T cell macrochimerism was defined as a peak of at least 4% donor T cells among recipient peripheral blood mononuclear cells. Rather than going through the commercial service, samples from a few later patients were sequenced in-house on an Illumina MiSeq and processed with MiXCR.

This clone was observed a few times. Its antigen remains unidentified. Qualities for individual bases were not recorded, and no much larger clone is one base off. Taken from cysteine to phenylalanine, the CDR3 has 15 residues. Just the 45-base CDR3 DNA is kept, in frame starting at base 1. V loses 1 base of germline sequence and J loses 8 bases, and the interval between the two ends is 12 bases. From the germline V gene, CDR1 is LGHNA and CDR2 is YSLEER. Here is what the overall study found, with its caveats: Conclusions were limited by the relatively low number and heterogeneity of intestinal transplant patients. Early after transplant, declines in HvG clones were associated with peak levels of circulating GvH clones. GvH clones were detected in recipient bone marrow, and some appeared earlier in ileal mucosa or blood, consistent with an intestinal mucosal origin. In patients with donor T cell macrochimerism, the allografts had high GvH to HvG T cell clonal ratios.

In the first month after transplant, blood samples were collected up to 4 times, and after that at least monthly when available. The library was obtained by the immunoSEQ multiplex PCR assay. For most patients, genomic DNA was subjected to high-throughput TCR-beta CDR3 sequencing by Adaptive Biotechnologies. The authors' pipeline ran thus. TCR sequencing data were retrieved from Adaptive's ImmunoSEQ software for about 17 patients, whereas a few other patients were processed with MiXCR and VDJtools. CDR3 nucleotide sequences shared between donor and recipient were removed because the origin of such sequences could not be assigned. Alloreactive clones required at least 2-fold expansion over unstimulated cells and minimum CFSE-low frequency of 0.002% (template counts) or 0.001% (read counts). Mappable clones were those detected in sequenced pre-transplant spleen, lymph node, or MLR CFSE-low populations of the donor or recipient. Cumulative frequency of alloreactive clones was calculated as a percentage of all sequences weighted by copy number. This immuneACCESS table, as held by TCRdb, lists in-frame sequences with V and J called but not all clones. Of the missing ones, under half trace to an unresolved V gene in checked studies; the others have no known cause. The V and J calls and clone size are taken from that table; D and trimming were inferred from the DNA. The sample table lists 21,000 or so clones, roughly 87% of them with a count of one. Under 6.5% of the sample comes from the top ten.

The sequencing here drew on PBMCs, taken roughly 65 days after intestinal transplantation. The chain is assembled from TRBV4-3 and TRBJ1-6, with a tentative D gene TRBD1 over 5 matching bases. The receptor was isolated from a human patient who received an intestinal transplant, so some T cells may come from the graft donor. The nucleotide sequence is TGCGCCAGCAGCCAAGTGCTGACAGTCGATTCACCCCTCCACTTT. This yields the protein CASSQVLTVDSPLHF.